The rows below give T cell receptor beta chains drawn from one sample of a study of blood T cell repertoires in COVID-19. Some clones are missing from TCRdb's copy, which holds only in-frame ones; the method was immunoSEQ multiplex PCR. Among about 200,000 clones, roughly 82% were seen once, and the ten largest hold more than 9%. Sequencing was performed on peripheral blood. The receptors come from a man between 45 and 60 years old with active or convalescent COVID-19. CDR3s include the opening cysteine and the closing phenylalanine or tryptophan. The D gene is left open where the match is weak. Clone size is given for some rows only: seen once, a few or many times, or a class if the clone is expanded.

cdr3_nt cdr3_aa d_call j_call v_call cdr3_length clone_size
TGTGCCAGCTCCCAACAATCGGGGAGCAACACCGGGGAGCTGTTTTTT CASSQQSGSNTGELFF . TRBJ2-2 TRBV18 16 .
TGTGCCAGTAGTATGACTAGCGGCCAAGAGACCCAGTACTTC CASSMTSGQETQYF TRBD2 TRBJ2-5 TRBV19 14 once
TGTGCCAGCTCCTATAACTATGGCTACACCTTC CASSYNYGYTF . TRBJ1-2 TRBV18 11 .
TGCGCCAGCAGCTTGGGCGGCGGGATGTCCGGAAACACCATATATTTT CASSLGGGMSGNTIYF . TRBJ1-3 TRBV5-1 16 .
TGTGCCAGCAGCTATGCGACAGGGGTGAGCTATGGCTACACCTTC CASSYATGVSYGYTF TRBD1 TRBJ1-2 TRBV5-6 15 .
TGTGCCAGCAGCCCAAGGGAGAACTACCGTTGGGAAAAACTGTTTTTT CASSPRENYRWEKLFF . TRBJ1-4 TRBV14 16 .
TGTGCCAGCTCACCACCGGACACGCACAATGAGCAGTTCTTC CASSPPDTHNEQFF . TRBJ2-1 TRBV18 14 .
TGTGCTAGTGGTCCCGGACTAGCGGGAGACGCAGATACGCAGTATTTT CASGPGLAGDADTQYF TRBD2 TRBJ2-3 TRBV12-5 16 .
TGTGCCAGCAGCCCCCCGGGACTAGCGGGAGCTGAGCAGTACTTC CASSPPGLAGAEQYF TRBD2 TRBJ2-7 TRBV28 15 .
TGCAGCGTTGCCCTAAGCCAAGAGACCCAGTACTTC CSVALSQETQYF . TRBJ2-5 TRBV29-1 12 few
TGTGCCAGTACAAGTGTGGCTAGCGGGAGGGTTAATGAGCAGTTCTTC CASTSVASGRVNEQFF TRBD2 TRBJ2-1 TRBV19 16 .
TGTGCCAGCAGCCAAGACCCTAGACTAATAGACAATGAGCAGTTCTTC CASSQDPRLIDNEQFF . TRBJ2-1 TRBV14 16 .
TGTGCCAGCAGCCAAGATCTGGTGCCGGGTGGGAACACTGAAGCTTTCTTT CASSQDLVPGGNTEAFF . TRBJ1-1 TRBV3-1/TRBV3-2 17 few
TGTGCCAGCAGGCTAAGGGACAGCGATAATTCACCCCTCCACTTT CASRLRDSDNSPLHF TRBD1 TRBJ1-6 TRBV2 15 .
TGTGCCAGCAGCTTAGGACAGGGTGAACCCCACTACAGGTTACATGGTGAGCAGTTCTTC CASSLGQGEPHYRLHGEQFF TRBD1 TRBJ2-1 TRBV11-3 20 .
TGTGCCAGCAGCTTAACGCGGGGCTACACCTTC CASSLTRGYTF . TRBJ1-2 TRBV7-2 11 .
TGTGCCAGCTCGCCAGGGGGCCGGAGCTACACCTTC CASSPGGRSYTF TRBD1 TRBJ1-2 TRBV18 12 .
TGTGCCAGTAGAGGGACAGGGACTTTTGAGCAGTTCTTC CASRGTGTFEQFF TRBD1 TRBJ2-1 TRBV19 13 .
TGTGCCAGCAGCGTAGAGGCTCAGGGTTACGAGCAGTACTTC CASSVEAQGYEQYF . TRBJ2-7 TRBV9 14 .
TGTGCCAGCAGTTTTGGGGCCCCGAAGACCCAGTACTTC CASSFGAPKTQYF . TRBJ2-5 TRBV28 13 .
TGTGCCTGGAGTTGGGGGGGCTATCAGCCCCAGCATTTT CAWSWGGYQPQHF . TRBJ1-5 TRBV30 13 .
TGTGCCAGTAGTATTGAGACAGGGGTCAATCAGCCCCAGCATTTT CASSIETGVNQPQHF TRBD1 TRBJ1-5 TRBV19 15 .
TGTGCCAGCAGTATAACCCGGGAGCGGAATGGCTACACCTTC CASSITRERNGYTF . TRBJ1-2 TRBV6-2/TRBV6-3 14 .
TGTGCCAGTGTTGGACTGACTAATTCACCCCTCCACTTT CASVGLTNSPLHF . TRBJ1-6 TRBV28 13 .
TGTGCCAGCAGCTTAAGCGGTAATGAAAAACTGTTTTTT CASSLSGNEKLFF . TRBJ1-4 TRBV7-9 13 .
TGTGCCAGCAGCTTGGAGGGCGGGGGTCTTGATGAGCAGTTCTTC CASSLEGGGLDEQFF TRBD2 TRBJ2-1 TRBV5-4 15 .
TGTGCCAGCAGCCGACCGGGACAGGGAGAATTTGGCTACACCTTC CASSRPGQGEFGYTF TRBD1 TRBJ1-2 TRBV3-1/TRBV3-2 15 .
TGTGCCAGCAGCCCTAATACAGGGAACTATGGCTACACCTTC CASSPNTGNYGYTF . TRBJ1-2 TRBV7-9 14 .
TGCAGTGCTAGGACAAACTATGGCTACACCTTC CSARTNYGYTF . TRBJ1-2 TRBV20-1 11 .
TGCGCCAGCAGCCAAGGGTCCTTAGGGGTGACTGAAGCTTTCTTT CASSQGSLGVTEAFF . TRBJ1-1 TRBV4-3 15 .
TGTGCCAGCAGCTTAGTGGGGGGGCCTCAAAATTCACCCCTCCACTTT CASSLVGGPQNSPLHF . TRBJ1-6 TRBV11-2 16 .